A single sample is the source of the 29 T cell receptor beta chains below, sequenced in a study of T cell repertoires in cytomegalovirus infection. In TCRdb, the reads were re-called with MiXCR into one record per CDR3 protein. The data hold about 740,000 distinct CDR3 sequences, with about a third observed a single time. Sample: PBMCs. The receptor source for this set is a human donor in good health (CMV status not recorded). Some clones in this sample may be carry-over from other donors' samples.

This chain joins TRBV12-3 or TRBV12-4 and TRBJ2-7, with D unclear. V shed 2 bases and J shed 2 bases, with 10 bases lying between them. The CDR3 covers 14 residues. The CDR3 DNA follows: TGTGCCAGCAGTTTATTGGGCATCGCCTACGAGCAGTACTTC. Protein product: CASSLLGIAYEQYF.

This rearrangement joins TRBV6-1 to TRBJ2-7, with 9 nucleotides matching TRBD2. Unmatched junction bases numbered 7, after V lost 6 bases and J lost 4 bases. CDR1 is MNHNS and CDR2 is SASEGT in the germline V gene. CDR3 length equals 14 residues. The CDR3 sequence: CASSAGLAGYEQYF. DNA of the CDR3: TGTGCCAGCAGCGCGGGGCTAGCGGGATACGAGCAGTACTTC.

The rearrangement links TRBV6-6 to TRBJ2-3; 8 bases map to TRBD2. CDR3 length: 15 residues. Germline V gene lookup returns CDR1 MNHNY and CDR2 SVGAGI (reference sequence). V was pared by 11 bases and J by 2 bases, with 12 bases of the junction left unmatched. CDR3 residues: CASVATSGFTDTQYF. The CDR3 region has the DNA TGTGCCTCGGTCGCCACTAGCGGTTTCACAGATACGCAGTATTTT.

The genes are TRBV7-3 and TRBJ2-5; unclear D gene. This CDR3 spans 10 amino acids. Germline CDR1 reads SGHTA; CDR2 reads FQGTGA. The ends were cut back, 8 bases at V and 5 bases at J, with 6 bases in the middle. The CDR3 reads CASLPETQYF. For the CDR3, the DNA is TGTGCCAGCTTACCGGAGACCCAGTACTTC.

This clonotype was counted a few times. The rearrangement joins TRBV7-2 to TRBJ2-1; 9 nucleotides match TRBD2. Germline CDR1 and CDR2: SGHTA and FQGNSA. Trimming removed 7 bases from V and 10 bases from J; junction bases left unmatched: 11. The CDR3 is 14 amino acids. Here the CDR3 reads CASKTQGGRGEQFF. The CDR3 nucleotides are TGTGCCAGCAAAACCCAGGGCGGGAGGGGCGAGCAGTTCTTC.

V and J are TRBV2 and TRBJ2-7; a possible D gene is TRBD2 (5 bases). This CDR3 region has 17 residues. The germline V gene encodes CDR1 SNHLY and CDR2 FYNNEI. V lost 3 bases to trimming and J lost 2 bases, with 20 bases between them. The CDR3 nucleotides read TGTGCCAGCAGTGATATACTGACCACCGGGATGACCTACGAGCAGTACTTC. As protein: CASSDILTTGMTYEQYF.

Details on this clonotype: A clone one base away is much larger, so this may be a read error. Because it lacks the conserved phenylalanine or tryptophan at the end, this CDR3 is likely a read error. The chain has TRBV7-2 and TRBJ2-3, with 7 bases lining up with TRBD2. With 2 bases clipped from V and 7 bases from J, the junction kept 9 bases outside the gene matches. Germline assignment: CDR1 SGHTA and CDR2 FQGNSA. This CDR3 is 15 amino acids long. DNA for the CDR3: TGTGCCAGCAGCTTACCCAGGCGGGAGAAGAATACGCAGTATTTG. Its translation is CASSLPRREKNTQYL.

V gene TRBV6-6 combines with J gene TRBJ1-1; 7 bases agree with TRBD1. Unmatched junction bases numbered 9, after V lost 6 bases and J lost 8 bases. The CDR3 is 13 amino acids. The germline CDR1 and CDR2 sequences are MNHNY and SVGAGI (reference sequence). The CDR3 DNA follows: TGTGCCAGCAGGGACAGGCTAACCCTAGAAGCTTTCTTT. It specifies CASRDRLTLEAFF.

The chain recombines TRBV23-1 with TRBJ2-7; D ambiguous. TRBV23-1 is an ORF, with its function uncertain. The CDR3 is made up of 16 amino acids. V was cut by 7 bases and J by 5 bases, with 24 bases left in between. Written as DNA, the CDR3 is TGCGCCAGCAAGTTCTTTGTTGGTCTCACAAAAAACGAGCAGTACTTC. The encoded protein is CASKFFVGLTKNEQYF.

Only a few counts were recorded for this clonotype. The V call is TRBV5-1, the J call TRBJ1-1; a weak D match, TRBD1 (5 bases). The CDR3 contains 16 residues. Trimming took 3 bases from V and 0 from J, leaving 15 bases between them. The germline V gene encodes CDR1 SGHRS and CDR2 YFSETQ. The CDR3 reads CASSWGGGGVNTEAFF. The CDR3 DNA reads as TGCGCCAGCAGCTGGGGGGGGGGAGGAGTGAACACTGAAGCTTTCTTT.

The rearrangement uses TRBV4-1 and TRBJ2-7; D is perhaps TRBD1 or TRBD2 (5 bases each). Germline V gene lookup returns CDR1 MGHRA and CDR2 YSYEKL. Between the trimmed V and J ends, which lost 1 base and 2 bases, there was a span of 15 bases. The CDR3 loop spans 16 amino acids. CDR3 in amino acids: CASSQVWDGGAYEQYF. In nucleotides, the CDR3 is TGCGCCAGCAGCCAAGTGTGGGACGGAGGAGCCTACGAGCAGTACTTC.

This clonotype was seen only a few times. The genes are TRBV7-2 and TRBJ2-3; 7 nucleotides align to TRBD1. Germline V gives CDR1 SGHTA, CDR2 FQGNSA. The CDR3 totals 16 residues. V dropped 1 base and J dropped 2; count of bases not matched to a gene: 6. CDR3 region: CASSLGPGQDTDTQYF. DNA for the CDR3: TGTGCCAGCAGCTTAGGCCCTGGACAGGACACAGATACGCAGTATTTT.

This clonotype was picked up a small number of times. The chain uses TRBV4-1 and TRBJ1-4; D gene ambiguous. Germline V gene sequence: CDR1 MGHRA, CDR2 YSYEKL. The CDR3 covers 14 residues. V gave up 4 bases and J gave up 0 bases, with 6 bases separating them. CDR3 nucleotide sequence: TGCGCCAGCAGCCGGGTTGCAACTAATGAAAAACTGTTTTTT. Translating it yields CASSRVATNEKLFF.

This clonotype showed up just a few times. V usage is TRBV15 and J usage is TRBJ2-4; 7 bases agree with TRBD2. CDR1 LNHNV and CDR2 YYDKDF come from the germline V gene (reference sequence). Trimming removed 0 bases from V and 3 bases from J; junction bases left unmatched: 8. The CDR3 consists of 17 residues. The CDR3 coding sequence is TGTGCCACCAGCAGAGATTCCTTAGGACTAGGCAAAAACATTCAGTACTTC. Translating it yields CATSRDSLGLGKNIQYF. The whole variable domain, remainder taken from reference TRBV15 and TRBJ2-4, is DAMVIQNPRYQVTQFGKPVTLSCSQTLNHNVMYWYQQKSSQAPKLLFHYYDKDFNNEADTPDNFQSRRPNTSFCFLDIRSPGLGDTAMYLCATSRDSLGLGKNIQYFGAGTRLSVL.

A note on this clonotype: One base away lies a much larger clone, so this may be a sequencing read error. The CDR3 DNA reads as TGTGCCAGCAGGGTCGCCCTAGGGGGCTCTGGGGCCCACGTCCTGACTTTC. This codes for CASRVALGGSGAHVLTF. This chain joins TRBV2 and TRBJ2-6; TRBD1 matches at 7 bases. Germline V lookup: CDR1 SNHLY, CDR2 FYNNEI. The CDR3 length is 17 residues.

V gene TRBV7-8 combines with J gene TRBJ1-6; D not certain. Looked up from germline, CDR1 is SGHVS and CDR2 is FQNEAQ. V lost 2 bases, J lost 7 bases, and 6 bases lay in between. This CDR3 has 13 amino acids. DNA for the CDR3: TGTGCCAGCAGCTTAAACTGGAATTCACCCCTCCACTTT. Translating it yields CASSLNWNSPLHF. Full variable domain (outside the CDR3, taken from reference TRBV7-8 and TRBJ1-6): GAGVSQSPRYKVAKRGQDVALRCDPISGHVSLFWYQQALGQGPEFLTYFQNEAQLDKSGLPSDRFFAERPEGSVSTLKIQRTQQEDSAVYLCASSLNWNSPLHFGNGTRLTVT.

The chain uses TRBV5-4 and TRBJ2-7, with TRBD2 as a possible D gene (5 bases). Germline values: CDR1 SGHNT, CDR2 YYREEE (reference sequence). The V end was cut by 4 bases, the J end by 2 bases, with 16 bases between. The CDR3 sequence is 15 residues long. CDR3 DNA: TGTGCCAGCAGCCACCCTGGAGGCACGGCCTACGAGCAGTACTTC. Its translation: CASSHPGGTAYEQYF.

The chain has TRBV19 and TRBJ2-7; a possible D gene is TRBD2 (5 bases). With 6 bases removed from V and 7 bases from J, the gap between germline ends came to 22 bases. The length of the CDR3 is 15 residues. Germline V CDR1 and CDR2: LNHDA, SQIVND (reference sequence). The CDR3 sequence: CASSPPGPGRREQYF. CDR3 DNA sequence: TGTGCCAGTAGCCCACCCGGACCGGGTAGGAGGGAGCAGTACTTC.

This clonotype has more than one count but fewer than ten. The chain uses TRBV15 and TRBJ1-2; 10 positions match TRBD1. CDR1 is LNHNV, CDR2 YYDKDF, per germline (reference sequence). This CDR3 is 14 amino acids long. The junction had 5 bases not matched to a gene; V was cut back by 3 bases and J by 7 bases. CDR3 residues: CATSRKTGGIGYTF. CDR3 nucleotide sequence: TGTGCCACCAGCAGGAAGACAGGGGGCATTGGCTACACCTTC.

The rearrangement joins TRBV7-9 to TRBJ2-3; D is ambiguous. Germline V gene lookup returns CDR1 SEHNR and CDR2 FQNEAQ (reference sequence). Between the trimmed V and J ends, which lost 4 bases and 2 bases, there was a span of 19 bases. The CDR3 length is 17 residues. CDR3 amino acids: CASSSLIWPTPTDTQYF. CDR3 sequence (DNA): TGTGCCAGCAGCTCGCTGATCTGGCCTACCCCCACAGATACGCAGTATTTT. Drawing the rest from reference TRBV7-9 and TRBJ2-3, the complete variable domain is DTGVSQNPRHKITKRGQNVTFRCDPISEHNRLYWYRQTLGQGPEFLTYFQNEAQLEKSRLLSDRFSAERPKGSFSTLEIQRTEQGDSAMYLCASSSLIWPTPTDTQYFGPGTRLTVL.

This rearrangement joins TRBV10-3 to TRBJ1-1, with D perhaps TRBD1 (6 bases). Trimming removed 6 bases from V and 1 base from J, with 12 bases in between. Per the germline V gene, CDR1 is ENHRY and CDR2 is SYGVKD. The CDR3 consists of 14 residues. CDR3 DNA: TGTGCCATCAGGGTCGCAGGGGAGAACACTGAAGCTTTCTTT. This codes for CAIRVAGENTEAFF.

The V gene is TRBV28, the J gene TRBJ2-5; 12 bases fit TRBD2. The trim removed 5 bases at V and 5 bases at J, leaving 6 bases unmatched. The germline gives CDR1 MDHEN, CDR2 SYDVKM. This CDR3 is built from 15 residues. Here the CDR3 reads CASSPWTSGKETQYF. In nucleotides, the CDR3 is TGTGCCAGCAGTCCATGGACTAGCGGGAAGGAGACCCAGTACTTC.

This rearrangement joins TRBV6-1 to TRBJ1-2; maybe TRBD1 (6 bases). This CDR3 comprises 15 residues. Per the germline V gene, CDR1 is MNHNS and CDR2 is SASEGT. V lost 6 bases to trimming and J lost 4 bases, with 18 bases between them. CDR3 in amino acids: CASSEPNRVVYGYTF. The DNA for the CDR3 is TGTGCCAGCAGCGAACCGAACAGGGTGGTCTATGGCTACACCTTC.

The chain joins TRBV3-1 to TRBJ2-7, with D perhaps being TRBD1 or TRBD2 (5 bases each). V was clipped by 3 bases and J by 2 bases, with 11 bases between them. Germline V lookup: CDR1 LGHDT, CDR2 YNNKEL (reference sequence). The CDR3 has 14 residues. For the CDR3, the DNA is TGTGCCAGCAGCCACCGGGACGGACCCTACGAGCAGTACTTC. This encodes CASSHRDGPYEQYF.

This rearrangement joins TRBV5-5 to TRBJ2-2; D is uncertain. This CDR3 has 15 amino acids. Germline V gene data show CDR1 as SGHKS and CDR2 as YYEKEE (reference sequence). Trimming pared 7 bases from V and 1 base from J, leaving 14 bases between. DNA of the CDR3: TGTGCCAGCGGATCCGGGTCACAGAACACCGGGGAGCTGTTTTTT. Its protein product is CASGSGSQNTGELFF.

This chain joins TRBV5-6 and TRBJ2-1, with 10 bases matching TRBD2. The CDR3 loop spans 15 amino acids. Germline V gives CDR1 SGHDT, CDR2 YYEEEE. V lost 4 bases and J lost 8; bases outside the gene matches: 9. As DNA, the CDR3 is TGTGCCAGCAGCCCCTCTAGCGGGAGTCACTATGAGCAGTTCTTC. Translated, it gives CASSPSSGSHYEQFF. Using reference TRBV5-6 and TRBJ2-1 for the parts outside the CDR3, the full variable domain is DAGVTQSPTHLIKTRGQQVTLRCSPKSGHDTVSWYQQALGQGPQFIFQYYEEEERQRGNFPDRFSGHQFPNYSSELNVNALLLGDSALYLCASSPSSGSHYEQFFGPGTRLTVL.

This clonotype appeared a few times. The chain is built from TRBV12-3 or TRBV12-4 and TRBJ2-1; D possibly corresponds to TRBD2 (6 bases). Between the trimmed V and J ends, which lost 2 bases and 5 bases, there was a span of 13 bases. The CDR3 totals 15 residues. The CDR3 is CASSLRWLANNEQFF. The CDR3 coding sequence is TGTGCCAGCAGTTTAAGATGGCTAGCGAACAATGAGCAGTTCTTC.

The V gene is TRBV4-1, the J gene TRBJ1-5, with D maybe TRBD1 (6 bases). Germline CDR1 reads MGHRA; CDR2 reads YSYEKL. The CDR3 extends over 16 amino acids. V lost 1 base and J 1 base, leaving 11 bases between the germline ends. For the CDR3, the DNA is TGCGCCAGCAGCCAAGTGGCTGGGGGCAGCAATCAGCCCCAGCATTTT. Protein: CASSQVAGGSNQPQHF.

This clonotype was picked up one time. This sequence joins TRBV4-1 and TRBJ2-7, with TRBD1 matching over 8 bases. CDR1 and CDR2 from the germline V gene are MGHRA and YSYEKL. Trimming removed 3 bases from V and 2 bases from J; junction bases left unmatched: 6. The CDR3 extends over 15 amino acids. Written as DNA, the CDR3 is TGCGCCAGCAGCCACCCGGGACAGGCTCCCTACGAGCAGTACTTC. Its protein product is CASSHPGQAPYEQYF.